These 4 T cell receptor beta chains were all obtained from the same sample, sequenced in a study of OX40 agonist ivuxolimab in advanced cancers. This table comes from immunoSEQ multiplex PCR, and its TCRdb copy is limited to in-frame clones, with some not included. The sample carries 63,000 or so clones, 88% recorded once. Source: CD4+ or CD8+ T cells sorted from blood, taken in a trial of the OX40 agonist ivuxolimab. Every receptor here comes from an adult with an advanced solid tumor such as melanoma, head and neck, liver or kidney cancer.

V gene TRBV7-8 combines with J gene TRBJ2-1; tentative D call: TRBD2 (6 bases). This CDR3 contains 17 residues. CDR1 and CDR2 from the germline V gene are SGHVS and FQNEAQ. V was shortened by 3 bases and J by 0 bases, with 15 bases between the two germline ends. For the CDR3, the DNA is TGTGCCAGCAGCTTCCCACGGACGGAGGGCTCCTACAATGAGCAGTTCTTC. It translates to CASSFPRTEGSYNEQFF.

The chain recombines TRBV28 with TRBJ1-4; no reliable D call. This CDR3 is built from 14 residues. Between the trimmed V and J ends, which lost 6 bases and 8 bases, there was a span of 16 bases. Germline CDR1 MDHEN, CDR2 SYDVKM. The chain's CDR3 is CASSPPGREEKLFF. CDR3 DNA sequence: TGTGCCAGCAGCCCCCCCGGGAGAGAGGAAAAACTGTTTTTT.

The CDR3 loop reads CASSQGPTGTEAFF. The CDR3 DNA reads as TGTGCCAGCAGCCAGGGCCCGACGGGGACTGAAGCTTTCTTT. V gene TRBV9 combines with J gene TRBJ1-1, with D possibly matching TRBD1 (5 bases). The CDR3 runs 14 residues. V was trimmed by 4 bases and J by 5 bases, leaving 15 bases between them. In germline, CDR1 is SGDLS, CDR2 YYNGEE.

The chain has TRBV29-1 and TRBJ2-7, with 9 bases that match TRBD1. Germline CDR1 reads SQVTM; CDR2 reads ANQGSEA. The CDR3 runs to 15 residues. The V gene end was trimmed by 1 base and the J gene end by 0 bases; junction bases not matched to a gene: 4. For the CDR3, the DNA is TGCAGCGTTGAAGGGACAGGGGTCAACTCCTACGAGCAGTACTTC. Its translation: CSVEGTGVNSYEQYF.